Sequencing of this TCR beta chain was carried out in a study of blood T cell dynamics during melanoma immunotherapy. Study background: Metastatic melanoma patients received first-line pembrolizumab or nivolumab plus ipilimumab.

A remark on this clone: No antigen is known for it.

The repertoire was sequenced with immunoSEQ multiplex PCR; TCRdb's copy has only in-frame clones and lacks some. Here the sample spans over 10,000 clones, 90% to 95% being singletons. The sample's time point: week 3, after first cycle of checkpoint inhibitor. Apart from a couple of fast progressors, RECIST 1.1 response was judged 12 weeks post-infusion. General study results and limits: Immune-effector CD8+ cells best matched cell-free DNA CDR3 sequences and were most clonal. It remained unknown if the driving T cell clones were melanoma-specific.

Sequenced material: effector memory CD8+ T cells from blood, taken from a patient treated with checkpoint blockade. The receptor was derived from a human donor with melanoma.

The CDR3 bases are TGCAGCGTTGACAGGGACTCAGATACGCAGTATTTT. This encodes CSVDRDSDTQYF. The chain employs TRBV29-1 and TRBJ2-3; possibly TRBD2 for D (6 bases). Looked up from germline, CDR1 is SQVTM and CDR2 is ANQGSEA. Trimming took off 3 bases at V and 4 bases at J, with 8 bases between the two ends. The length of the CDR3 is 12 residues.